A selection of T cell receptor beta chains follows, all from one sample in a study of cytomegalovirus exposure and HLA in healthy donors. Data came from immunoSEQ multiplex PCR; TCRdb stores just in-frame clones and leaves some out. The data contain fewer than 200,000 clones, 75% to 90% of them seen just once; the ten biggest clones take up around a sixth. The specimen sequenced was PBMCs. Every receptor here comes from a man aged 18 to 30 in good health and CMV-seropositive. Both conserved end residues are part of each CDR3. Fields, in order: J gene, V gene, CDR3 length, CDR3 protein.

>TRBJ2-7|TRBV11-2|13
CASSLRGEGEQYF
>TRBJ1-6|TRBV28|14
CASSLPGERLPLHF
>TRBJ2-3|TRBV7-6|11
CASSLGGAQYF
>TRBJ1-5|TRBV10-3|18
CAISEPGTGEYSNQPQHF
>TRBJ2-3|TRBV11-3|13
CASGAGAPDTQYF
>TRBJ2-1|TRBV5-8|14
CASSFGTSRHEQFF
>TRBJ1-1|TRBV30|11
CAWTLLSEAFF
>TRBJ2-4|TRBV7-9|14
CASSLGQAKNIQYF
>TRBJ1-4|TRBV5-1|15
CASSSQGQANEKLFF
>TRBJ1-5|TRBV5-1|15
CASSSGTGSNQPQHF
>TRBJ2-1|TRBV28|13
CASSFRANNEQFF
>TRBJ2-5|TRBV6-5|13
CASSYSPRETQYF
>TRBJ1-2|TRBV4-1|14
CASSPSGGSYGYTF
>TRBJ1-5|TRBV6-1|14
CASSEEGAVQPQHF
>TRBJ1-6|TRBV5-6|15
CASRRGVPGNSPLHF
>TRBJ1-2|TRBV6-5|12
CASRDTGLGYTF
>TRBJ2-7|TRBV11-2|15
CASSFGVAASYEQYF
>TRBJ1-4|TRBV5-4|14
CASSAGITNEKLFF
>TRBJ2-2|TRBV28|15
CAITPGGPYTGELFF
>TRBJ1-2|TRBV7-9|12
CASSLSGDGYTF
>TRBJ1-1|TRBV28|13
CASSLEGPYEAFF
>TRBJ2-7|TRBV10-3|14
CAIKGAGGVHEQYF